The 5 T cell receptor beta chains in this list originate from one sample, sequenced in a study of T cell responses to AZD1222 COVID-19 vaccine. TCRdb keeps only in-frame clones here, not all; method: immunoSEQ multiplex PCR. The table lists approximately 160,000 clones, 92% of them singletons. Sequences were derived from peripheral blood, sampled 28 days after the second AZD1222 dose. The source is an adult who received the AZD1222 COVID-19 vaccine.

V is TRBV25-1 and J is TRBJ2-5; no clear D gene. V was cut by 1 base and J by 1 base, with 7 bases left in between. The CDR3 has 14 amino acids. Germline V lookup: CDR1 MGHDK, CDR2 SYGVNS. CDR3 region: CASSESHSQETQYF. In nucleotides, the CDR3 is TGTGCCAGCAGTGAATCTCACAGCCAAGAGACCCAGTACTTC.

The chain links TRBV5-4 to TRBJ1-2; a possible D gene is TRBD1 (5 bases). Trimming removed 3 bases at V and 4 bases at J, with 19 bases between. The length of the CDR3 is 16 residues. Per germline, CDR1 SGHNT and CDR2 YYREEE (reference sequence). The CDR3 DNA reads TGTGCCAGCAGCTCCCCCTGGGGGGGGTCGGGCTATGGCTACACCTTC. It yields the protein CASSSPWGGSGYGYTF.

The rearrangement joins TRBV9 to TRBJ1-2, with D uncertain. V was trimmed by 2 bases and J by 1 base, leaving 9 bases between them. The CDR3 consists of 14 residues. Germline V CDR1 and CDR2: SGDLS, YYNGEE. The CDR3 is CASSVVPLNYGYTF. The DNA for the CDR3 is TGTGCCAGCAGCGTGGTACCTCTTAACTATGGCTACACCTTC. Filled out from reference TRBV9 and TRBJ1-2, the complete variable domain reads DSGVTQTPKHLITATGQRVTLRCSPRSGDLSVYWYQQSLDQGLQFLIQYYNGEERAKGNILERFSAQQFPDLHSELNLSSLELGDSALYFCASSVVPLNYGYTFGSGTRLTVV.

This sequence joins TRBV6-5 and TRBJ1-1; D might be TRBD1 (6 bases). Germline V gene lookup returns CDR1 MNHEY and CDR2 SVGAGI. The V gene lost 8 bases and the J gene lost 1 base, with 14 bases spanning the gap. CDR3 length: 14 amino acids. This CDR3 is CASGSTGANTEAFF. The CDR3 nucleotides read TGTGCCAGCGGGTCCACGGGGGCGAACACTGAAGCTTTCTTT.

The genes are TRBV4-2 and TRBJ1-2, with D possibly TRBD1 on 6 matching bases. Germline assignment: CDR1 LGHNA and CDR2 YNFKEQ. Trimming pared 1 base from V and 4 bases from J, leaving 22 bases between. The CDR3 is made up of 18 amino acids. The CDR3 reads CASSQAGGGVLRSYGYTF. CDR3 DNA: TGTGCCAGCAGCCAAGCTGGGGGCGGGGTCCTACGGAGCTATGGCTACACCTTC.